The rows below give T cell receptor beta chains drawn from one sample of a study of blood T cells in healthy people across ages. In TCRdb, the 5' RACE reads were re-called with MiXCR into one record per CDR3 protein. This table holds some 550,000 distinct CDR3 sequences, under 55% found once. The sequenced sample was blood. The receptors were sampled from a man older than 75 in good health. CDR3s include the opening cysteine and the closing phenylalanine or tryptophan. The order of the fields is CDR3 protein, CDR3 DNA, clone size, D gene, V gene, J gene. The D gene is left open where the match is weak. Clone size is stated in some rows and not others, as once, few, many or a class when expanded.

CDR3aa: CAGSVDLAQETQYF
CDR3nt: TGTGCCGGCAGCGTAGATCTCGCCCAAGAGACCCAGTACTTC
abundance: once
d_gene: NA
v_gene: TRBV9
j_gene: TRBJ2-5

CDR3aa: CASSAHLGSPNEQFF
CDR3nt: TGTGCCAGCAGCGCCCACCTTGGAAGCCCCAATGAGCAGTTCTTC
abundance: few
d_gene: NA
v_gene: TRBV9
j_gene: TRBJ2-1

CDR3aa: CASSQGKARGDYEQYF
CDR3nt: TGTGCCAGCAGCCAAGGGAAGGCCAGGGGGGACTACGAGCAGTACTTC
abundance: few
d_gene: NA
v_gene: TRBV4-2
j_gene: TRBJ2-7

CDR3aa: CASSQGERQGEKLFF
CDR3nt: TGCGCCAGCAGCCAAGGGGAACGACAAGGTGAAAAACTGTTTTTT
abundance: few
d_gene: NA
v_gene: TRBV4-3
j_gene: TRBJ1-4

CDR3aa: CSALGTVNSPLHF
CDR3nt: TGCAGTGCTCTCGGGACAGTTAATTCACCCCTCCACTTT
abundance: NA
d_gene: TRBD1
v_gene: TRBV20-1
j_gene: TRBJ1-6

CDR3aa: CASSVTLATNEKLFF
CDR3nt: TGTGCCAGCAGTGTGACCCTAGCAACTAATGAAAAACTGTTTTTT
abundance: few
d_gene: NA
v_gene: TRBV27
j_gene: TRBJ1-4

CDR3aa: CASSLGGIRANVLTF
CDR3nt: TGCGCCAGCAGCTTGGGCGGGATTAGGGCCAACGTCCTGACTTTC
abundance: few
d_gene: NA
v_gene: TRBV5-1
j_gene: TRBJ2-6

CDR3aa: CASNVGNSQETQYF
CDR3nt: TGTGCCAGCAACGTAGGTAACAGCCAAGAGACCCAGTACTTC
abundance: NA
d_gene: NA
v_gene: TRBV9
j_gene: TRBJ2-5

CDR3aa: CSAGLIEYEQFF
CDR3nt: TGCAGCGCGGGACTCATTGAGTATGAGCAGTTCTTC
abundance: NA
d_gene: NA
v_gene: TRBV29-1
j_gene: TRBJ2-1

CDR3aa: CASSLNHSPLHF
CDR3nt: TGTGCCAGCAGCCTGAACCATTCACCCCTCCACTTT
abundance: few
d_gene: NA
v_gene: TRBV7-2
j_gene: TRBJ1-6

CDR3aa: CASSIDRNEQYF
CDR3nt: TGTGCCAGCAGTATAGATAGGAACGAGCAGTACTTC
abundance: many
d_gene: NA
v_gene: TRBV6-5
j_gene: TRBJ2-7

CDR3aa: CASSQDMLAGGTRKTQYF
CDR3nt: TGCGCCAGCAGCCAAGATATGCTAGCGGGAGGGACTCGGAAGACCCAGTACTTC
abundance: many
d_gene: TRBD2
v_gene: TRBV4-3
j_gene: TRBJ2-5

CDR3aa: CASSFKTSGIDEQFF
CDR3nt: TGTGCCAGCAGTTTCAAAACTAGCGGGATCGATGAGCAGTTCTTC
abundance: few
d_gene: TRBD2
v_gene: TRBV12-3/TRBV12-4
j_gene: TRBJ2-1

CDR3aa: CASSKPRSYEQYF
CDR3nt: TGTGCCAGCAGTAAACCGCGGTCCTACGAGCAGTACTTC
abundance: many
d_gene: NA
v_gene: TRBV6-5
j_gene: TRBJ2-7

CDR3aa: CTSSPVAGAGYEQYF
CDR3nt: TGTACCAGCAGCCCCGTAGCGGGAGCGGGCTACGAGCAGTACTTC
abundance: NA
d_gene: TRBD2
v_gene: TRBV7-2
j_gene: TRBJ2-7

CDR3aa: CASSERGAPDTQYF
CDR3nt: TGTGCCAGCAGTGAACGGGGGGCCCCGGATACGCAGTATTTT
abundance: NA
d_gene: NA
v_gene: TRBV2
j_gene: TRBJ2-3

CDR3aa: CSAEVPSGMNEQFF
CDR3nt: TGCAGTGCGGAGGTGCCTAGCGGGATGAATGAGCAGTTCTTC
abundance: once
d_gene: TRBD2
v_gene: TRBV20-1
j_gene: TRBJ2-1

CDR3aa: CSARDALGHEQFF
CDR3nt: TGCAGTGCTAGAGATGCACTCGGCCATGAGCAGTTCTTC
abundance: NA
d_gene: NA
v_gene: TRBV20-1
j_gene: TRBJ2-1

CDR3aa: CSASRGLVEEKLFF
CDR3nt: TGCAGTGCTAGTCGGGGTCTGGTCGAAGAAAAACTGTTTTTT
abundance: few
d_gene: NA
v_gene: TRBV20-1
j_gene: TRBJ1-4

CDR3aa: CASSLGASSTDTQYF
CDR3nt: TGTGCCAGCAGCTTAGGGGCCTCTAGCACAGATACGCAGTATTTT
abundance: NA
d_gene: NA
v_gene: TRBV7-9
j_gene: TRBJ2-3

CDR3aa: CASSVDGPYEQYF
CDR3nt: TGTGCCAGCAGTGTTGACGGTCCCTACGAGCAGTACTTC
abundance: few
d_gene: NA
v_gene: TRBV6-6
j_gene: TRBJ2-7

CDR3aa: CAISPGQGNGEQFF
CDR3nt: TGTGCCATCAGCCCGGGACAGGGCAACGGTGAGCAGTTCTTC
abundance: few
d_gene: TRBD1
v_gene: TRBV10-3
j_gene: TRBJ2-1

CDR3aa: CASNLVYPLWYEQYF
CDR3nt: TGTGCCAGCAATCTCGTGTACCCGCTCTGGTACGAGCAGTACTTC
abundance: NA
d_gene: NA
v_gene: TRBV6-1
j_gene: TRBJ2-7

CDR3aa: CASSPGLAGGPDNEQFF
CDR3nt: TGCGCCAGCAGCCCCGGCTTAGCGGGGGGGCCGGACAATGAGCAGTTCTTC
abundance: NA
d_gene: TRBD2
v_gene: TRBV5-1
j_gene: TRBJ2-1

CDR3aa: CAISGPDRDSYEQYF
CDR3nt: TGTGCCATCAGTGGCCCGGACAGGGACTCCTACGAGCAGTACTTC
abundance: once
d_gene: TRBD1
v_gene: TRBV10-3
j_gene: TRBJ2-7

CDR3aa: CSVMTGPNTEAFF
CDR3nt: TGCAGCGTTATGACAGGGCCGAACACTGAAGCTTTCTTT
abundance: NA
d_gene: TRBD1
v_gene: TRBV29-1
j_gene: TRBJ1-1

CDR3aa: CASSYSGGRGADTQYF
CDR3nt: TGTGCCAGCAGCTACTCGGGTGGGAGGGGGGCAGATACGCAGTATTTT
abundance: once
d_gene: NA
v_gene: TRBV7-2
j_gene: TRBJ2-3

CDR3aa: CAIRLGLRDETQYF
CDR3nt: TGTGCCATCAGGCTCGGGCTCCGTGACGAGACCCAGTACTTC
abundance: NA
d_gene: NA
v_gene: TRBV10-3
j_gene: TRBJ2-5

CDR3aa: CASRTSGGRELFF
CDR3nt: TGTGCCAGCAGGACTAGCGGGGGCCGGGAGCTGTTTTTT
abundance: NA
d_gene: TRBD2
v_gene: TRBV6-5
j_gene: TRBJ2-2

CDR3aa: CASSWNGQDTNYEQYF
CDR3nt: TGTGCCAGCAGCTGGAACGGCCAGGACACCAACTACGAGCAGTACTTC
abundance: many
d_gene: NA
v_gene: TRBV7-9
j_gene: TRBJ2-7

CDR3aa: CARGQVHSYEQYF
CDR3nt: TGTGCCAGGGGACAGGTGCACTCCTACGAGCAGTACTTC
abundance: NA
d_gene: TRBD1
v_gene: TRBV2
j_gene: TRBJ2-7

CDR3aa: CASSSQPGIWETQYF
CDR3nt: TGTGCCAGCAGTTCACAGCCCGGGATATGGGAGACCCAGTACTTC
abundance: few
d_gene: NA
v_gene: TRBV6-5
j_gene: TRBJ2-5

CDR3aa: CASGSTSGGMETQYF
CDR3nt: TGTGCTAGTGGCTCGACTAGCGGGGGGATGGAGACCCAGTACTTC
abundance: NA
d_gene: TRBD2
v_gene: TRBV12-5
j_gene: TRBJ2-5

CDR3aa: CASSPGDGEKLFF
CDR3nt: TGTGCCAGCAGCCCAGGGGATGGTGAAAAACTGTTTTTT
abundance: few
d_gene: NA
v_gene: TRBV7-8
j_gene: TRBJ1-4

CDR3aa: CASCRSGANVLTF
CDR3nt: TGTGCCAGCTGTCGCTCTGGGGCCAACGTCCTGACTTTC
abundance: NA
d_gene: NA
v_gene: TRBV3-1
j_gene: TRBJ2-6

CDR3aa: CASSLGPVTYEQYF
CDR3nt: TGTGCCAGCAGCTTAGGGCCGGTGACCTACGAGCAGTACTTC
abundance: NA
d_gene: NA
v_gene: TRBV13
j_gene: TRBJ2-7

CDR3aa: CSAEPGQGDYGYTF
CDR3nt: TGCAGTGCTGAACCGGGACAGGGGGACTATGGCTACACCTTC
abundance: NA
d_gene: TRBD1
v_gene: TRBV20-1
j_gene: TRBJ1-2

CDR3aa: CAISDYQRATQYF
CDR3nt: TGTGCCATCAGTGACTACCAGAGGGCGACCCAGTACTTC
abundance: NA
d_gene: NA
v_gene: TRBV6-2/TRBV6-3
j_gene: TRBJ2-5

CDR3aa: CSARMGALMNTEAFF
CDR3nt: TGCAGTGCTAGAATGGGGGCTCTCATGAACACTGAAGCTTTCTTT
abundance: NA
d_gene: NA
v_gene: TRBV20-1
j_gene: TRBJ1-1

CDR3aa: CASKIGTGLFYTEAFF
CDR3nt: TGTGCCAGCAAGATCGGGACAGGGCTTTTTTACACTGAAGCTTTCTTT
abundance: NA
d_gene: TRBD1
v_gene: TRBV5-6
j_gene: TRBJ1-1

CDR3aa: CASSSANRGYEQYF
CDR3nt: TGTGCCAGCAGTTCCGCAAACAGGGGATACGAGCAGTACTTC
abundance: many
d_gene: TRBD1
v_gene: TRBV12-3/TRBV12-4
j_gene: TRBJ2-7

CDR3aa: CASSPAGNEQFF
CDR3nt: TGTGCCAGCTCACCGGCGGGGAATGAGCAGTTCTTC
abundance: few
d_gene: NA
v_gene: TRBV5-1
j_gene: TRBJ2-1

CDR3aa: CASSFDRGGNEQYF
CDR3nt: TGTGCCAGCAGCTTTGATCGGGGTGGAAATGAGCAGTACTTC
abundance: NA
d_gene: NA
v_gene: TRBV7-9
j_gene: TRBJ2-7

CDR3aa: CSVLRDRDTYEQYF
CDR3nt: TGCAGCGTACTCCGGGACAGGGACACCTACGAGCAGTACTTC
abundance: few
d_gene: TRBD1
v_gene: TRBV29-1
j_gene: TRBJ2-7

CDR3aa: CASRQGGAADSNYGYTF
CDR3nt: TGTGCCAGCAGACAGGGGGGGGCCGCTGACTCTAACTATGGCTACACCTTC
abundance: NA
d_gene: TRBD1
v_gene: TRBV7-3
j_gene: TRBJ1-2

CDR3aa: CSAGRIKWAKNIQYF
CDR3nt: TGCAGTGCTGGCAGAATTAAGTGGGCCAAAAACATTCAGTACTTC
abundance: NA
d_gene: NA
v_gene: TRBV20-1
j_gene: TRBJ2-4

CDR3aa: CATSRDQDRTYEQYF
CDR3nt: TGTGCCACCAGCAGAGATCAGGACAGGACCTACGAGCAGTACTTC
abundance: NA
d_gene: TRBD1
v_gene: TRBV15
j_gene: TRBJ2-7

CDR3aa: CASSLVGVGQTSSPLHF
CDR3nt: TGTGCCAGCAGTTTGGTTGGAGTGGGACAGACGTCTTCACCCCTCCACTTT
abundance: NA
d_gene: TRBD1
v_gene: TRBV27
j_gene: TRBJ1-6

CDR3aa: CASSLEGTHGGEQYF
CDR3nt: TGCGCCAGCAGCTTGGAAGGGACTCACGGTGGCGAGCAGTACTTC
abundance: NA
d_gene: NA
v_gene: TRBV5-1
j_gene: TRBJ2-7

CDR3aa: CSASVTGTTQGTQYF
CDR3nt: TGCAGTGCTAGCGTCACCGGGACTACCCAAGGGACCCAGTACTTC
abundance: NA
d_gene: TRBD2
v_gene: TRBV20-1
j_gene: TRBJ2-5

CDR3aa: CASEPGIAGGYRDTQYF
CDR3nt: TGCGCCAGCGAGCCAGGCATAGCGGGGGGTTACCGAGATACGCAGTATTTT
abundance: few
d_gene: TRBD2
v_gene: TRBV10-1
j_gene: TRBJ2-3

CDR3aa: CASSLGAGTSQETQYF
CDR3nt: TGTGCCAGCAGCCTCGGGGCAGGGACCTCCCAAGAGACCCAGTACTTC
abundance: NA
d_gene: NA
v_gene: TRBV9
j_gene: TRBJ2-5

CDR3aa: CSARVWGSYEQYF
CDR3nt: TGCAGTGCTAGAGTGTGGGGATCCTACGAGCAGTACTTC
abundance: NA
d_gene: NA
v_gene: TRBV20-1
j_gene: TRBJ2-7

CDR3aa: CASSVGPLEKLFF
CDR3nt: TGTGCCAGCAGCGTTGGGCCCTTGGAAAAACTGTTTTTT
abundance: NA
d_gene: NA
v_gene: TRBV3-1
j_gene: TRBJ1-4